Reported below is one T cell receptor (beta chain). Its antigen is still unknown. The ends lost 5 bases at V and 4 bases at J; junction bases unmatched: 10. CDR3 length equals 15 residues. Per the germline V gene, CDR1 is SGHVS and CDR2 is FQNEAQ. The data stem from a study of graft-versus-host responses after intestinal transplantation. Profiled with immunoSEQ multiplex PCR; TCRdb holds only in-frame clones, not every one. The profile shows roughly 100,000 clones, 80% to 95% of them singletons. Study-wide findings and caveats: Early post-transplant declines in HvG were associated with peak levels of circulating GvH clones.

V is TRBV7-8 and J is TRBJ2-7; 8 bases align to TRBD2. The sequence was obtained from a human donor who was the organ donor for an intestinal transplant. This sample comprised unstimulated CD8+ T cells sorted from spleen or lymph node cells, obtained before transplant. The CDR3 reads CASSQPGLGDYEQYF. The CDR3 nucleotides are TGTGCCAGCAGCCAACCGGGACTAGGGGATTACGAGCAGTACTTC.